This T cell receptor (beta chain) was sequenced during a study of read filtering for tumor transcriptome and immune sequencing. This clonotype came up many times. The library was built from about 400 ng RNA with molecular barcoded adaptors for alpha/delta and beta/gamma chains. TCRdb passed the reads through MiXCR, listing each CDR3 protein once. The sample lists about 46,000 distinct CDR3 sequences; 15% to 20% were seen once. V lost 5 bases and J lost 6, with 16 bases in between. This CDR3 comprises 15 residues. Germline assignment: CDR1 SGHTA and CDR2 FQGNSA. This TCR was recovered from a donor at least 40 years old with multiple myeloma. Sequencing used a population of CD138-negative cells sorted from bone marrow. The rearrangement joins TRBV7-2 to TRBJ2-2; tentative D call: TRBD2 (5 bases). The CDR3 nucleotides read TGTGCCAGCAGCCCTGAGATAGCGAGGTCCGGGGAGCTGTTTTTT. Its translation: CASSPEIARSGELFF.